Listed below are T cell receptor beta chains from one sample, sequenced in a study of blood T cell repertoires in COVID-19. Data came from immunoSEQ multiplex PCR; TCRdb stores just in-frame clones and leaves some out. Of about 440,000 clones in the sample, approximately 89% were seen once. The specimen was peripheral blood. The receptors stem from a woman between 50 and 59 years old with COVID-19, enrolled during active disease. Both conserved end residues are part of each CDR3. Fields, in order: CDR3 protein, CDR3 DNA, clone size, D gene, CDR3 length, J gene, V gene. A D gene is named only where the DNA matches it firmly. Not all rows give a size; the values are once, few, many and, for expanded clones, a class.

CDR3: CASSVGGQGLGIGKLFF; DNA: TGTGCCAGCAGCGTAGGGGGACAGGGACTCGGGATCGGAAAACTGTTTTTT; size: NA; D: TRBD1; length: 17; J: TRBJ1-4; V: TRBV9
CDR3: CASSLPREGEQYF; DNA: TGTGCCAGCAGCCTCCCTAGGGAGGGGGAGCAGTACTTC; size: NA; D: TRBD2; length: 13; J: TRBJ2-7; V: TRBV5-4
CDR3: CASTRTGVTEAFF; DNA: TGTGCCAGTACCCGGACAGGGGTAACTGAAGCTTTCTTT; size: NA; D: TRBD1; length: 13; J: TRBJ1-1; V: TRBV19
CDR3: CAISDGVNPRGAPRDTQYF; DNA: TGTGCCATCAGTGATGGGGTAAATCCGCGGGGGGCCCCACGAGATACGCAGTATTTT; size: once; D: TRBD2; length: 19; J: TRBJ2-3; V: TRBV10-3
CDR3: CASSENRGGEKLFF; DNA: TGTGCCAGCAGTGAGAACAGGGGCGGGGAAAAACTGTTTTTT; size: NA; D: TRBD1; length: 14; J: TRBJ1-4; V: TRBV25-1
CDR3: CAIQKGGQGVNTEAFF; DNA: TGTGCCATCCAGAAAGGGGGCCAGGGGGTGAACACTGAAGCTTTCTTT; size: NA; D: TRBD1; length: 16; J: TRBJ1-1; V: TRBV10-3
CDR3: CASSAWGGSPLHF; DNA: TGTGCCAGCAGCGCCTGGGGGGGTTCACCCCTCCACTTT; size: once; D: NA; length: 13; J: TRBJ1-6; V: TRBV11-2
CDR3: CASSLHTGEGYGYTF; DNA: TGTGCCAGCAGTCTTCATACAGGGGAAGGCTATGGCTACACCTTC; size: NA; D: TRBD1; length: 15; J: TRBJ1-2; V: TRBV11-2
CDR3: CAISDSIGDTEAFF; DNA: TGTGCCATCAGCGATAGTATCGGGGACACTGAAGCTTTCTTT; size: NA; D: NA; length: 14; J: TRBJ1-1; V: TRBV10-3
CDR3: CSVESGGPIYGYTF; DNA: TGCAGCGTTGAGTCAGGGGGACCGATCTATGGCTACACCTTC; size: NA; D: TRBD1; length: 14; J: TRBJ1-2; V: TRBV29-1
CDR3: CASSDRGTEYGYTF; DNA: TGTGCCAGCAGCGATCGCGGGACGGAGTATGGCTACACCTTC; size: NA; D: NA; length: 14; J: TRBJ1-2; V: TRBV7-9
CDR3: CASRASSGGQETQYF; DNA: TGTGCCAGCAGAGCCTCTAGCGGGGGTCAAGAGACCCAGTACTTC; size: NA; D: TRBD2; length: 15; J: TRBJ2-5; V: TRBV2
CDR3: CASSEERRRECYF; DNA: TGTGCCAGCAGTGAAGAGCGTAGGAGAGAATGCTACTTC; size: NA; D: NA; length: 13; J: TRBJ2-7; V: TRBV6-1
CDR3: CASSLGIGGGDGYTF; DNA: TGTGCCAGCAGCTTAGGCATAGGGGGCGGCGATGGCTACACCTTC; size: NA; D: TRBD1; length: 15; J: TRBJ1-2; V: TRBV7-6
CDR3: CASSRLQGANTEAFF; DNA: TGTGCCAGCTCACGGCTACAGGGGGCAAACACTGAAGCTTTCTTT; size: NA; D: TRBD1; length: 15; J: TRBJ1-1; V: TRBV18
CDR3: CASSPRVVDEKLFF; DNA: TGTGCCAGTAGTCCCAGGGTTGTAGATGAAAAACTGTTTTTT; size: NA; D: NA; length: 14; J: TRBJ1-4; V: TRBV19
CDR3: CATGGATATNEKLFF; DNA: TGTGCCACGGGAGGGGCGACTGCAACTAATGAAAAACTGTTTTTT; size: NA; D: NA; length: 15; J: TRBJ1-4; V: TRBV19
CDR3: CASSTLGLNSPLHF; DNA: TGTGCCAGTAGTACCCTCGGACTGAATTCACCCCTCCACTTT; size: NA; D: NA; length: 14; J: TRBJ1-6; V: TRBV19
CDR3: CASSAAGQHYEQYF; DNA: TGTGCCAGCAGTGCGGCGGGACAGCACTACGAGCAGTACTTC; size: NA; D: NA; length: 14; J: TRBJ2-7; V: TRBV25-1
CDR3: CASSSRLAGNNEQFF; DNA: TGTGCCAGCAGCTCCCGACTAGCGGGTAACAATGAGCAGTTCTTC; size: NA; D: TRBD2; length: 15; J: TRBJ2-1; V: TRBV9
CDR3: CASSPRDRGPGYTF; DNA: TGTGCCAGCTCACCACGGGACAGGGGGCCGGGCTACACCTTC; size: NA; D: TRBD1; length: 14; J: TRBJ1-2; V: TRBV18
CDR3: CASSLEQAGTQYF; DNA: TGCGCCAGCAGCTTGGAGCAGGCCGGGACCCAGTACTTC; size: NA; D: NA; length: 13; J: TRBJ2-5; V: TRBV5-1
CDR3: CASSQISGTGGSYTF; DNA: TGTGCCAGCAGCCAAATATCGGGGACAGGGGGAAGCTACACCTTC; size: NA; D: TRBD1; length: 15; J: TRBJ1-2; V: TRBV7-2
CDR3: CASSLAPPAGEQYF; DNA: TGTGCCAGCAGCTTAGCCCCCCCGGCGGGAGAGCAGTACTTC; size: NA; D: NA; length: 14; J: TRBJ2-7; V: TRBV7-2
CDR3: CASSPRGEQPQHF; DNA: TGCGCCAGCAGCCCCAGGGGCGAGCAGCCCCAGCATTTT; size: NA; D: NA; length: 13; J: TRBJ1-5; V: TRBV5-1
CDR3: CASSQPRGRGEQYF; DNA: TGTGCCAGCAGCCAACCCCGGGGCAGGGGCGAGCAGTACTTC; size: NA; D: NA; length: 14; J: TRBJ2-7; V: TRBV4-2
CDR3: CAISEKATHLPEQYF; DNA: TGTGCCATCAGTGAGAAAGCTACTCACCTACCGGAGCAGTACTTC; size: NA; D: NA; length: 15; J: TRBJ2-7; V: TRBV10-3
CDR3: CASSPVQETNQPQHF; DNA: TGTGCCAGCAGCCCTGTACAGGAAACGAATCAGCCCCAGCATTTT; size: NA; D: NA; length: 15; J: TRBJ1-5; V: TRBV27
CDR3: CASSPPGTGVNSPLHF; DNA: TGTGCCAGCTCACCCCCCGGGACAGGGGTTAATTCACCCCTCCACTTT; size: NA; D: TRBD1; length: 16; J: TRBJ1-6; V: TRBV18
CDR3: CASSVALGLAGETYEQYF; DNA: TGTGCCAGCAGCGTAGCCCTGGGACTAGCGGGGGAAACCTACGAGCAGTACTTC; size: once; D: TRBD2; length: 18; J: TRBJ2-7; V: TRBV9
CDR3: CASSPRLAGGPDTQYF; DNA: TGTGCCAGCAGCCCTCGACTAGCGGGGGGGCCAGATACGCAGTATTTT; size: NA; D: TRBD2; length: 16; J: TRBJ2-3; V: TRBV7-3
CDR3: CASSLAGKLNEQFF; DNA: TGTGCCAGCAGCTTAGCGGGCAAGCTCAATGAGCAGTTCTTC; size: NA; D: NA; length: 14; J: TRBJ2-1; V: TRBV7-6
CDR3: CAWSDRPRGTNYGYTF; DNA: TGTGCCTGGAGCGACAGACCAAGGGGGACTAACTATGGCTACACCTTC; size: NA; D: NA; length: 16; J: TRBJ1-2; V: TRBV30
CDR3: CASSTSGTGASGANVLTF; DNA: TGTGCCAGCAGTACCTCCGGGACAGGGGCTTCTGGGGCCAACGTCCTGACTTTC; size: NA; D: TRBD1; length: 18; J: TRBJ2-6; V: TRBV27
CDR3: CASSPTGIGDEKLFF; DNA: TGTGCCAGCTCACCAACCGGGATAGGAGATGAAAAACTGTTTTTT; size: NA; D: NA; length: 15; J: TRBJ1-4; V: TRBV18
CDR3: CASSVEPGGYTF; DNA: TGTGCCAGCAGCGTAGAGCCTGGTGGCTACACCTTC; size: NA; D: NA; length: 12; J: TRBJ1-2; V: TRBV9
CDR3: CSASENGVGTGELFF; DNA: TGCAGTGCTAGTGAGAACGGGGTGGGCACCGGGGAGCTGTTTTTT; size: NA; D: NA; length: 15; J: TRBJ2-2; V: TRBV20-1
CDR3: CATSSETYEQYF; DNA: TGTGCCACCAGCTCGGAGACCTACGAGCAGTACTTC; size: NA; D: NA; length: 12; J: TRBJ2-7; V: TRBV15
CDR3: CASSPGGGEWNYGYTF; DNA: TGCGCCAGCAGCCCCGGGGGAGGGGAATGGAACTATGGCTACACCTTC; size: once; D: NA; length: 16; J: TRBJ1-2; V: TRBV5-1
CDR3: CSVTTQGTNSGANVLTF; DNA: TGCAGCGTGACGACACAGGGAACTAACTCTGGGGCCAACGTCCTGACTTTC; size: many; D: NA; length: 17; J: TRBJ2-6; V: TRBV29-1
CDR3: CASSRPGSGELFF; DNA: TGTGCCAGCAGCCGGCCAGGTTCCGGGGAGCTGTTTTTT; size: NA; D: NA; length: 13; J: TRBJ2-2; V: TRBV12-3/TRBV12-4
CDR3: CASSPPGDIQYF; DNA: TGTGCCAGCAGCCCCCCCGGTGACATTCAGTACTTC; size: NA; D: NA; length: 12; J: TRBJ2-4; V: TRBV7-8
CDR3: CAWSAYTGISGELFF; DNA: TGTGCCTGGAGCGCTTATACAGGGATAAGCGGGGAGCTGTTTTTT; size: NA; D: NA; length: 15; J: TRBJ2-2; V: TRBV30
CDR3: CASSPAQGYYGYTF; DNA: TGTGCCAGCTCACCAGCGCAGGGGTACTATGGCTACACCTTC; size: NA; D: NA; length: 14; J: TRBJ1-2; V: TRBV18
CDR3: CASSKQGGGYEQYF; DNA: TGTGCCAGCAGCAAACAGGGAGGGGGCTACGAGCAGTACTTC; size: NA; D: NA; length: 14; J: TRBJ2-7; V: TRBV5-4
CDR3: CASSPEQGANEQFF; DNA: TGTGCCAGCAGCCCGGAACAGGGGGCGAATGAGCAGTTCTTC; size: NA; D: TRBD1; length: 14; J: TRBJ2-1; V: TRBV5-4
CDR3: CASLRDSFYEQYF; DNA: TGTGCCAGCTTGAGGGACAGTTTCTACGAGCAGTACTTC; size: once; D: TRBD1; length: 13; J: TRBJ2-7; V: TRBV2
CDR3: CATAVGVRTEAFF; DNA: TGTGCCACGGCAGTCGGAGTGAGAACTGAAGCTTTCTTT; size: NA; D: NA; length: 13; J: TRBJ1-1; V: TRBV5-6
CDR3: CATRGPGELFF; DNA: TGTGCCACCAGGGGGCCCGGGGAGCTGTTTTTT; size: NA; D: NA; length: 11; J: TRBJ2-2; V: TRBV24-1
CDR3: CASSLGRENQPQHF; DNA: TGTGCCAGCAGCTTAGGCCGGGAAAATCAGCCCCAGCATTTT; size: NA; D: NA; length: 14; J: TRBJ1-5; V: TRBV13
CDR3: CASRDRGRDQETQYF; DNA: TGTGCCAGCCGAGACCGGGGTAGGGATCAAGAGACCCAGTACTTC; size: NA; D: NA; length: 15; J: TRBJ2-5; V: TRBV5-6
CDR3: CAWSSTSLGGGLYEQYF; DNA: TGTGCCTGGAGTTCCACCTCCTTAGGGGGGGGCCTCTACGAGCAGTACTTC; size: NA; D: NA; length: 17; J: TRBJ2-7; V: TRBV30